This is a list of T cell receptor beta chains from one sample in a study of T cells after yellow fever vaccination. TCRdb ran MiXCR on the 5' RACE reads and lists one entry per CDR3 protein. The sample lists 250,000 to 400,000 distinct CDR3 sequences, over 4% seen once, with around 24% in the top ten. The sample consisted of PBMCs, taken 5 days after the yellow fever booster vaccination. The receptors were sampled from a man aged 18 to 35 who received the YFV17D yellow fever vaccine. Both conserved end residues are part of each CDR3.

v_call: TRBV4-1; cdr3_length: 13; j_call: TRBJ2-1; cdr3_aa: CASSQERSGLQFF
v_call: TRBV4-2; cdr3_length: 15; j_call: TRBJ2-7; cdr3_aa: CASSQRTSGGYEQYF
v_call: TRBV12-3/TRBV12-4; cdr3_length: 15; j_call: TRBJ1-1; cdr3_aa: CASSPTPGTDLEAFF
v_call: TRBV27; cdr3_length: 15; j_call: TRBJ1-5; cdr3_aa: CASSSINGVGQPQHF
v_call: TRBV30; cdr3_length: 14; j_call: TRBJ2-2; cdr3_aa: CAWIGAGLTGELFF
v_call: TRBV4-1; cdr3_length: 14; j_call: TRBJ2-2; cdr3_aa: CASSRGQTTGELFF
v_call: TRBV10-2; cdr3_length: 14; j_call: TRBJ1-2; cdr3_aa: CASRKEGGNYGYTF
v_call: TRBV6-1; cdr3_length: 14; j_call: TRBJ2-7; cdr3_aa: CASRAPGQGYEQYF
v_call: TRBV28; cdr3_length: 13; j_call: TRBJ2-1; cdr3_aa: CASSFPSYNEQFF
v_call: TRBV7-2; cdr3_length: 16; j_call: TRBJ2-1; cdr3_aa: CASSSTGVSSYNEQFF
v_call: TRBV7-2; cdr3_length: 14; j_call: TRBJ2-7; cdr3_aa: CASSPDRGLGEQYF
v_call: TRBV3-1; cdr3_length: 15; j_call: TRBJ1-1; cdr3_aa: CASSQDNGGSTEAFF
v_call: TRBV20-1; cdr3_length: 15; j_call: TRBJ1-1; cdr3_aa: CSARDLNLGNTEAFF
v_call: TRBV4-1; cdr3_length: 15; j_call: TRBJ1-6; cdr3_aa: CASSQGFGTGLPLHF
v_call: TRBV19; cdr3_length: 16; j_call: TRBJ2-5; cdr3_aa: CASSIGQLGGQETQYF
v_call: TRBV7-8; cdr3_length: 14; j_call: TRBJ2-7; cdr3_aa: CASSVWDGSYEQYF
v_call: TRBV30; cdr3_length: 10; j_call: TRBJ1-2; cdr3_aa: CAWFQYGYTF
v_call: TRBV19; cdr3_length: 15; j_call: TRBJ1-1; cdr3_aa: CASSISGQGFTEAFF
v_call: TRBV12-3/TRBV12-4; cdr3_length: 15; j_call: TRBJ1-4; cdr3_aa: CASSTTGAANEKLFF
v_call: TRBV2; cdr3_length: 12; j_call: TRBJ2-5; cdr3_aa: CASGGNQETQYF
v_call: TRBV4-2; cdr3_length: 14; j_call: TRBJ2-5; cdr3_aa: CASSQDLDEETQYF
v_call: TRBV5-1; cdr3_length: 15; j_call: TRBJ2-1; cdr3_aa: CASSLSADSYNEQFF
v_call: TRBV11-2; cdr3_length: 16; j_call: TRBJ2-6; cdr3_aa: CASSPLRDSGANVLTF
v_call: TRBV5-6; cdr3_length: 14; j_call: TRBJ1-3; cdr3_aa: CASSWGRSGNTIYF
v_call: TRBV29-1; cdr3_length: 11; j_call: TRBJ1-2; cdr3_aa: CSVEGADGYTF
v_call: TRBV6-2/TRBV6-3; cdr3_length: 14; j_call: TRBJ1-5; cdr3_aa: CASSYPQWEQPQHF
v_call: TRBV28; cdr3_length: 13; j_call: TRBJ2-3; cdr3_aa: CASNGGRGDTQYF
v_call: TRBV12-3/TRBV12-4; cdr3_length: 12; j_call: TRBJ2-3; cdr3_aa: CASSSGPGTQYF
v_call: TRBV7-9; cdr3_length: 15; j_call: TRBJ1-2; cdr3_aa: CASSLGDREAYGYTF
v_call: TRBV20-1; cdr3_length: 14; j_call: TRBJ1-2; cdr3_aa: CSARRGSTMYGYTF
v_call: TRBV7-8; cdr3_length: 17; j_call: TRBJ2-5; cdr3_aa: CASSLGGMVAAQETQYF
v_call: TRBV5-4; cdr3_length: 15; j_call: TRBJ1-2; cdr3_aa: CASSLESLANYGYTF
v_call: TRBV14; cdr3_length: 15; j_call: TRBJ1-1; cdr3_aa: CASSQARGRNTEAFF
v_call: TRBV18; cdr3_length: 17; j_call: TRBJ1-3; cdr3_aa: CASSPQQGPASGNTIYF
v_call: TRBV4-3; cdr3_length: 15; j_call: TRBJ1-2; cdr3_aa: CASSQGTDQVRGYTF
v_call: TRBV7-9; cdr3_length: 14; j_call: TRBJ1-2; cdr3_aa: CASSPSLSLYGYTF
v_call: TRBV5-4; cdr3_length: 15; j_call: TRBJ2-5; cdr3_aa: CASSSTGTVGETQYF
v_call: TRBV6-5; cdr3_length: 15; j_call: TRBJ2-5; cdr3_aa: CASSSLGGGVETQYF
v_call: TRBV6-5; cdr3_length: 17; j_call: TRBJ2-2; cdr3_aa: CASSSFGLITNTGELFF
v_call: TRBV27; cdr3_length: 16; j_call: TRBJ1-2; cdr3_aa: CASSLHPAGGPYGYTF
v_call: TRBV5-1; cdr3_length: 15; j_call: TRBJ1-2; cdr3_aa: CASSLAGRGTYGYTF
v_call: TRBV5-1; cdr3_length: 15; j_call: TRBJ2-5; cdr3_aa: CASSLADNHQETQYF